Following are 6 T cell receptor beta chains from one sample sequenced in a study of regulatory T cells in long-lasting Graves disease (dated by TCRdb to the early 2020s). Library generation was performed with multiplex PCR. This sample was sequenced with an Illumina HiSeq 4000. To build TCR beta libraries, CDR3 regions were amplified by Arm-PCR using iRepertoire HTBI primers. In TCRdb, the public reads were trimmed at Q25 with fastp and aligned with MiXCR, with productive beta chains retained. Each entry is one CDR3 protein sequence, shown with its most common DNA and genes. Recorded for this sample are hundreds of thousands of distinct CDR3 sequences; 16% of them occurred a single time. The ten largest clones add up to roughly 27% of the sample. Sample time point, as interpreted from the label and publication: newly diagnosed GD, antithyroid drugs for less than 3 months. For both TCR sequencing and RNA sequencing, RNA was extracted from PBMCs using TRIzol.

This same sample was also part of a study on T cells in Graves' hyperthyroidism and ophthalmopathy.

This sample comprised peripheral blood mononuclear cells (PBMCs), obtained at new diagnosis, from a patient treated with antithyroid drugs. Source of these receptors: a man aged 40-49 years with Graves disease. Donor details come from another sample of the same person, matched by shared clones.

In its sample, this clonotype was seen a few times. This chain connects TRBV5-1 to TRBJ1-2; D ambiguous. Germline loops: CDR1 SGHRS, CDR2 YFSETQ. The CDR3 runs to 14 residues. The V gene lost 0 bases and the J gene lost 5 bases, with 11 bases spanning the gap. CDR3 protein: CASSLAGRNYGYTF. The CDR3 DNA is TGCGCCAGCAGCTTGGCCGGTCGGAATTATGGCTACACCTTC.

Note on this clonotype: This sequence may be a read error, since a much larger clone differs from it by one base. The chain uses TRBV3-1 and TRBJ2-5, with unresolved D. Germline lookup yields CDR1 LGHDT and CDR2 YNNKEL (reference sequence). This CDR3 contains 13 residues. CDR3 sequence (DNA): TGTACCAGCAGCCCTTTGGGGCAAGAGACCCAGTACTTC. Amino acid sequence: CTSSPLGQETQYF.

This clonotype has a handful of counts. CDR3 DNA: TGTGCCAGTGGGTCTGCCGGGGAGCTGTTTTTT. Amino acid sequence: CASGSAGELFF. The chain links TRBV2 to TRBJ2-2; unclear D gene. Germline V CDR1 and CDR2: SNHLY, FYNNEI. V was shortened by 9 bases and J by 6 bases, with 8 bases between the two germline ends. The CDR3 is made up of 11 amino acids.

With respect to this clonotype: Given a much more abundant clone one base away, this may be a read error. The rearrangement uses TRBV28 and TRBJ2-1; 11 bases agree with TRBD2. The J call is doubtful: the DNA matches TRBJ2-3 better. This CDR3 is built from 17 residues. Germline assignment: CDR1 MDHEN and CDR2 SYDVKM. CDR3 nucleotide sequence: TGTGCCAGCAGTACAAAACTAGCGGGGGTTAGCACAGATTCGCAGTATTTT. It codes for CASSTKLAGVSTDSQYF.

This clonotype was counted once. A read error may account for a junction end that differs from germline. The V gene is TRBV7-9, the J gene TRBJ2-6; 7 nucleotides agree with TRBD1. Germline CDR1 is SEHNR and CDR2 is FQNEAQ (reference sequence). CDR3 length: 14 residues. CDR3 bases: TGTGCCAGCACAAGGGGGCGTGGGGCCAATGTCCTGACTTTC. Translating gives CASTRGRGANVLTF.

This clonotype was recorded many times. The chain recombines TRBV20-1 with TRBJ2-3; TRBD2 aligns across 10 bases. V dropped 4 bases and J dropped 1; count of bases not matched to a gene: 11. The germline gives CDR1 DFQATT, CDR2 SNEGSKA (reference sequence). The CDR3 sequence is 17 residues long. In DNA, the CDR3 is TGCAGTGCTAAGACAGGGTTACTAGCGGGGCGCACAGATACGCAGTATTTT. It specifies CSAKTGLLAGRTDTQYF.